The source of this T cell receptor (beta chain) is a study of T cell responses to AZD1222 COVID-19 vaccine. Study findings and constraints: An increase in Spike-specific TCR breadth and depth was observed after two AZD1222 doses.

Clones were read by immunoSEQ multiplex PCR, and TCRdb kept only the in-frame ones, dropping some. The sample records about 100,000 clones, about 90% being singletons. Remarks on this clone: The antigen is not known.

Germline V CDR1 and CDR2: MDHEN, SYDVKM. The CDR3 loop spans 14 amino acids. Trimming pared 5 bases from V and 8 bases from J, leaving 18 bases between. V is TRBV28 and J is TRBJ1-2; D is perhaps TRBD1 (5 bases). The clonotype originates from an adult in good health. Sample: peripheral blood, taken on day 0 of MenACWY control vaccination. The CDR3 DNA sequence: TGTGCCAGCAGTCCGACTTCCAGGGCAAGGGGCTACACCTTC. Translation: CASSPTSRARGYTF.